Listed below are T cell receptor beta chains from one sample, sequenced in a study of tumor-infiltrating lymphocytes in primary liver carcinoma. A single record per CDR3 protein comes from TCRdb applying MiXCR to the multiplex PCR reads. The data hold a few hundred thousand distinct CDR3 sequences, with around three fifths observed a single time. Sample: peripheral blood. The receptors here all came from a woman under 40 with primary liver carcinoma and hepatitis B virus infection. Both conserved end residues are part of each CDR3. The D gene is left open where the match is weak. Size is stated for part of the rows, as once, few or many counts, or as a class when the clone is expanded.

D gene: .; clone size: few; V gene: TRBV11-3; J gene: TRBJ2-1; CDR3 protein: CTSSLLPGPGNEKFF; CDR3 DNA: TGTACCAGCAGCTTACTTCCGGGGCCCGGCAATGAGAAGTTCTTC
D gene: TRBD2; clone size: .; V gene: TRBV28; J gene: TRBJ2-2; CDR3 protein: CASSLRGQGTSGTLNTGELFF; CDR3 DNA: TGTGCCAGCAGTTTACGGGGACAGGGGACTAGCGGGACTCTGAACACCGGGGAGCTATTTTTT
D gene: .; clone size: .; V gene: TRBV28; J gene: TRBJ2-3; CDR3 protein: CASTRTVTRSTDTQYF; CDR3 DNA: TGTGCCAGCACCAGAACCGTTACGCGGAGCACAGATACGCAGTATTTT
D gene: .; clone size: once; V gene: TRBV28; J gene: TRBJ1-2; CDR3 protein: CASSFLREGYTF; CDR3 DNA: TGTGCCAGCAGTTTTCTGAGGGAGGGCTACACCTTC
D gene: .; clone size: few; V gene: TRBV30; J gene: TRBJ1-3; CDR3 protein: CALDRSGNTIYF; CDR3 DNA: TGTGCCCTCGACAGGTCTGGAAACACCATATATTTT
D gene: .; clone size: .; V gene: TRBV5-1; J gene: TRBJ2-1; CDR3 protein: CASSLRAEGYGQFF; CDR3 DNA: TGCGCCAGCAGCCTGAGGGCGGAGGGGTATGGGCAGTTCTTC
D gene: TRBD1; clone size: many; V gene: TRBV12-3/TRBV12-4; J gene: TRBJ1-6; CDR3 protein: CASSLGQGNSPLHF; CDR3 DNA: TGTGCCAGCAGTTTGGGACAGGGGAATTCACCCCTCCACTTT
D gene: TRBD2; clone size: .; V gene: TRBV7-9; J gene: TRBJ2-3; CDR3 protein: CASSSRTSGFPTSTDTQYF; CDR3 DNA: TGTGCCAGCAGCTCCAGGACTAGCGGGTTTCCGACTAGCACAGATACGCAGTATTTT
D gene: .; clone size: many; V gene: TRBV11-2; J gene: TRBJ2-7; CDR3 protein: CASSLEQGEQYF; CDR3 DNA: TGTGCCAGCAGCTTAGAGCAGGGCGAGCAGTACTTC
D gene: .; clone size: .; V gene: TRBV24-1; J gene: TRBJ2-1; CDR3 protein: CATKGRGAYNEQFF; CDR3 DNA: TGTGCCACCAAAGGACGCGGGGCCTACAATGAGCAGTTCTTC